These 22 T cell receptor beta chains were all obtained from the same sample, sequenced in a study of beta chain features in type 1 diabetes. Study-wide points: Type 1 diabetes patients had moderately but significantly shorter TCRB CDR3s in all four CD4+ subsets.

Their antigens are not known. The investigators reverse transcribed all of the isolated RNA, so they sequenced expressed TCRB transcripts. Assay: immunoSEQ multiplex PCR; the TCRdb copy retains only in-frame clones and omits some. The sample has 350,000 to 450,000 clones; roughly 12% are singletons. Sequenced: naive CD4+ T cells from blood. The receptors shown here come from a woman aged 18-29 years with type 1 diabetes.

The sample holds a few counts of this clone. The rearrangement joins TRBV19 to TRBJ2-6, with 9 bases lining up with TRBD1. The J segment lost 1 base and the V segment lost 7 bases, leaving 11 bases of the junction unmatched. Germline V CDR1 and CDR2: LNHDA, SQIVND (reference sequence). The CDR3 runs to 18 residues. CDR3 sequence: CASKVSGTGSSGANVLTF. The DNA for the CDR3 is TGTGCCAGTAAGGTATCGGGGACAGGGTCTTCTGGGGCCAACGTCCTGACTTTC.

This clone occurred a few times. The chain joins TRBV6-6 to TRBJ1-1; no clear D gene. CDR1 is MNHNY, CDR2 SVGAGI, per germline (reference sequence). The CDR3 runs to 14 residues. V lost 10 bases and J lost 3, with 18 bases in between. The CDR3 DNA is TGTGCCACCTCGAGCCGGGTGCGGGACACTGAAGCTTTCTTT. Its translation is CATSSRVRDTEAFF.

The genes are TRBV27 and TRBJ2-1; 10 positions agree with TRBD2. The CDR3 sequence is 13 residues long. Germline values: CDR1 MNHEY, CDR2 SMNVEV (reference sequence). The junction had 3 bases not matched to a gene; V was cut back by 5 bases and J by 8 bases. The DNA for the CDR3 is TGTGCCAGCAGTCTAGCGGGAGTCTATGAGCAGTTCTTC. Translated: CASSLAGVYEQFF.

In this sample, this clone turned up a few times. The J gene is TRBJ1-4, the V gene TRBV19; D is unresolved. The V and J ends lost 5 bases and 5 bases respectively, with 12 bases between them. In germline, CDR1 is LNHDA, CDR2 SQIVND (reference sequence). The length of the CDR3 is 14 residues. The chain's CDR3 is CASSPLTRNEKLFF. CDR3 nucleotide sequence: TGTGCCAGTAGTCCCCTGACAAGAAATGAAAAACTGTTTTTT. The full variable domain, completed using reference TRBV19 and TRBJ1-4, is DGGITQSPKYLFRKEGQNVTLSCEQNLNHDAMYWYRQDPGQGLRLIYYSQIVNDFQKGDIAEGYSVSREKKESFPLTVTSAQKNPTAFYLCASSPLTRNEKLFFGSGTQLSVL.

About this clone: The limits of the CDR3 on the DNA are not certain, so only TCRdb's listed CDR3 is given. CDR3 protein: CASSQGRGYFGETQYF. The chain recombines TRBV23-1 with TRBJ2-5; TRBD1 is the table's D call, not checked against the DNA. TRBV23-1 is reported as an ORF; its role is uncertain. The CDR3 adds up to 16 amino acids, both ends counted.

This clone was counted a few times. J is TRBJ2-5 and V is TRBV7-9; 9 bases fit TRBD2. This CDR3 is built from 15 residues. V lost 8 bases and J lost 2; bases outside the gene matches: 9. CDR1 is SEHNR, CDR2 FQNEAQ, per germline (reference sequence). The CDR3 DNA reads as TGTGCCAGCGTTTCTAGCGGGAAGACGCAAGAGACCCAGTACTTC. Protein product: CASVSSGKTQETQYF.

This clone occurred a few times. The gene calls are TRBV6-1 and TRBJ1-5; D remains unclear. The CDR3 loop spans 13 amino acids. CDR1 MNHNS and CDR2 SASEGT come from the germline V gene. With 0 bases removed from V and 5 bases from J, the gap between germline ends came to 5 bases. CDR3 loop: CASSEAGDQPQHF. The CDR3 nucleotides read TGTGCCAGCAGTGAAGCCGGGGATCAGCCCCAGCATTTT.

The gene calls are TRBV6-5 and TRBJ2-2; 9 bases agree with TRBD2. The CDR3 spans 15 residues. J gave up 7 bases and V 8 bases, and 11 bases lay outside the gene matches. The germline V gene encodes CDR1 MNHEY and CDR2 SVGAGI. This CDR3 reads CASRSGRGGNGELFF. The DNA of the CDR3 is TGTGCCAGCCGCTCAGGGCGGGGGGGAAACGGGGAGCTGTTTTTT.

The sample holds a few counts of this clone. The genes are TRBV29-1 and TRBJ1-2; 10 bases fit TRBD1. V shed 6 bases and J 5 bases; nucleotides not matched to a gene: 9. This CDR3 spans 14 amino acids. CDR1 is SQVTM and CDR2 is ANQGSEA in the germline V gene. The CDR3 nucleotides read TGCAGCGTCGTTAGGACAGGGGGACGGTATGGCTACACCTTC. Its protein product is CSVVRTGGRYGYTF.

In this sample, this clone turned up a few times. The rearrangement joins TRBV6-6 to TRBJ1-1, with no clear D. Between the trimmed V and J ends, which lost 2 bases and 1 base, there was a span of 2 bases. The V gene's germline CDR1 is MNHNY and CDR2 SVGAGI (reference sequence). This CDR3 is built from 12 residues. The CDR3 sequence is CASSYQNTEAFF. CDR3 DNA sequence: TGTGCCAGCAGTTACCAGAACACTGAAGCTTTCTTT.

About this clone itself: Other DNA sequences in this specimen translate into the identical CDR3. The chain recombines TRBV5-1 with TRBJ2-7, with D maybe TRBD1 (5 bases). The CDR3 has 12 residues. Germline CDR1 reads SGHRS; CDR2 reads YFSETQ. The V and J ends lost 5 bases and 3 bases respectively, with 9 bases between them. Here the CDR3 DNA reads TGCGCCAGCAGTCCCGACAGCTACGAGCAGTACTTC. Amino acids: CASSPDSYEQYF.

This clone was detected only a few times. This chain connects TRBV7-9 to TRBJ2-6; 7 positions agree with TRBD1. V gave up 4 bases and J gave up 0 bases; unmatched junction bases: 9. CDR3 length: 18 amino acids. The germline V gene has CDR1 SEHNR and CDR2 FQNEAQ (reference sequence). DNA of the CDR3: TGTGCCAGCAGCTGGGCCGGGACAGTGAACTCTGGGGCCAACGTCCTGACTTTC. Amino acid sequence: CASSWAGTVNSGANVLTF. Combining the CDR3 with reference TRBV7-9 and TRBJ2-6 gives the whole variable domain DTGVSQNPRHKITKRGQNVTFRCDPISEHNRLYWYRQTLGQGPEFLTYFQNEAQLEKSRLLSDRFSAERPKGSFSTLEIQRTEQGDSAMYLCASSWAGTVNSGANVLTFGAGSRLTVL.

The J gene is TRBJ2-3, the V gene TRBV2; 9 bases fit TRBD2. The CDR3 is made up of 15 amino acids. J lost 3 bases, V lost 3 bases, and 4 bases had no gene match. Germline-derived CDR1 and CDR2 are SNHLY and FYNNEI. The CDR3 DNA follows: TGTGCCAGCAGTGACCCGCGGGAGGGAACAGATACGCAGTATTTT. Translated: CASSDPREGTDTQYF.

The gene calls are TRBV11-2 and TRBJ2-7; TRBD1 matches at 10 bases. Germline CDR1 SGHAT, CDR2 FQNNGV. Trimming removed 5 bases from V and 5 bases from J; junction bases left unmatched: 9. CDR3 size: 15 residues. CDR3 sequence (DNA): TGTGCCAGCAGCCCCCAAGGACAGGGGGTAAACGAGCAGTACTTC. Protein product: CASSPQGQGVNEQYF. The entire variable domain, with the rest obtained from reference TRBV11-2 and TRBJ2-7, is as follows: EAGVAQSPRYKIIEKRQSVAFWCNPISGHATLYWYQQILGQGPKLLIQFQNNGVVDDSQLPKDRFSAERLKGVDSTLKIQPAKLEDSAVYLCASSPQGQGVNEQYFGPGTRLTVT.

As to this clone: Additional DNA sequences in this sample encode the identical CDR3. CDR3 residues: CASSLGLAGSDTQYF. The CDR3 DNA is TGCGCCAGCAGCTTGGGACTAGCGGGATCAGATACGCAGTATTTT. V gene TRBV5-1 combines with J gene TRBJ2-3; 11 nucleotides agree with TRBD2. V lost 0 bases and J lost 4; bases outside the gene matches: 1. The CDR3 totals 15 residues. Germline V CDR1 and CDR2: SGHRS, YFSETQ.

This clone turned up a few times. The V call is TRBV18, the J call TRBJ2-3; TRBD1 is a possible D gene (5 bases). Germline CDR1 reads KGHSH; CDR2 reads LQKENI. The CDR3 runs 12 residues. Trimming cost V 4 bases and J 3 bases, with 5 bases left between them. For the CDR3, the DNA is TGTGCCAGCTCACAGGGGACAGATACGCAGTATTTT. It codes for CASSQGTDTQYF.

The chain uses TRBV5-1 and TRBJ2-7; 12 positions match TRBD2. The CDR3 loop spans 14 amino acids. V lost 4 bases and J lost 5; bases outside the gene matches: 4. Looked up from germline, CDR1 is SGHRS and CDR2 is YFSETQ. The DNA of the CDR3 is TGCGCCAGCAGCCTGACTAGCGGGAGAGACGAGCAGTACTTC. Its translation is CASSLTSGRDEQYF.

This chain connects TRBV13 to TRBJ2-7, with 9 nucleotides matching TRBD1. CDR1 PRHDT and CDR2 FYEKMQ come from the germline V gene (reference sequence). The CDR3 consists of 16 residues. V trimming: 3 bases; J trimming: 7 bases; junction bases outside the gene matches: 13. Here the CDR3 DNA reads TGTGCCAGCAGCTTTTTGTTAGGGACAGGGTCGAGGGAGCAGTACTTC. Translation: CASSFLLGTGSREQYF.

V gene TRBV7-2 combines with J gene TRBJ2-7; 9 nucleotides line up with TRBD2. The germline CDR1 and CDR2 sequences are SGHTA and FQGNSA. V lost 3 bases and J lost 3; bases outside the gene matches: 6. The CDR3 loop spans 15 amino acids. The DNA of the CDR3 is TGTGCCAGCAGCTTTAGCCCTAGCGGGGTCTACGAGCAGTACTTC. This sequence encodes CASSFSPSGVYEQYF.

Of note for this clone: This CDR3 is also generated by other DNA sequences in the sample. This chain joins TRBV6-1 and TRBJ1-5; maybe TRBD1 (5 bases). CDR1 and CDR2 from the germline V gene are MNHNS and SASEGT. V lost 2 bases, J lost 4 bases, and 6 bases lay in between. This CDR3 has 13 residues. CDR3 sequence (DNA): TGTGCCAGCAGTGAACGGGGGAATCAGCCCCAGCATTTT. As protein: CASSERGNQPQHF.

This clone was detected only a few times. The CDR3 coding sequence is TGCGCCAGCAGCTTTGACAGGGACTACGAGCAGTACTTC. Translating gives CASSFDRDYEQYF. This rearrangement joins TRBV5-1 to TRBJ2-7; 7 bases fit TRBD1. The V gene's germline CDR1 is SGHRS and CDR2 YFSETQ. V dropped 2 bases and J dropped 3; count of bases not matched to a gene: 2. The CDR3 runs 13 residues.

This sequence joins TRBV28 and TRBJ2-7, with 8 bases that match TRBD2. V lost 8 bases, J lost 0 bases, and 12 bases stayed unmatched. CDR3 length: 16 residues. Germline CDR1 is MDHEN and CDR2 is SYDVKM. CDR3 DNA sequence: TGTGCCAGCGCTCTTTGGGCGGGGACTAGCTCCTACGAGCAGTACTTC. This gives the protein CASALWAGTSSYEQYF.